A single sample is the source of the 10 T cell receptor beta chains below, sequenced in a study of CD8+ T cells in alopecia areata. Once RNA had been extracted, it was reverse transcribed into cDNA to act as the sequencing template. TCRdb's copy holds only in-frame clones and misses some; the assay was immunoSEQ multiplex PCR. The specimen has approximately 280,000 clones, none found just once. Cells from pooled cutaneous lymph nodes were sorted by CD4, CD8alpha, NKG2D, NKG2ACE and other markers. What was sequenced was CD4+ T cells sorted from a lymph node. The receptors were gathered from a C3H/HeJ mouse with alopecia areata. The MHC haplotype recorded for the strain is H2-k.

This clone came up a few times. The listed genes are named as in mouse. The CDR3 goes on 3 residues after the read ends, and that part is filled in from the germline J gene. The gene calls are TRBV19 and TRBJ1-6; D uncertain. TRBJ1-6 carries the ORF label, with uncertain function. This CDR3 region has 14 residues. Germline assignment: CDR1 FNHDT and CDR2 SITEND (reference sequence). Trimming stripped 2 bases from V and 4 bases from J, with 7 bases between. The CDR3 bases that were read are TGTGCCAGCAGTATCCAGCCGTATAATTCGCCC. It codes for CASSIQPYNSP. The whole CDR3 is CASSIQPYNSPLYF.

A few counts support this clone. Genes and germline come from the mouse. The CDR3 loop reads CTCSAQGAPQDTQYF. CDR3 bases read: TGCACCTGCAGTGCACAGGGGGCACCCCAAGAC. The rearrangement uses TRBV1 and TRBJ2-5; the match to TRBD1 covers 8 bases. The CDR3 end falls 4 residues outside the read, so it is completed with the germline J gene. V trimming: 2 bases; J trimming: 2 bases; junction bases outside the gene matches: 3. The CDR3 extends over 15 amino acids. CDR1 is NSQYPW, CDR2 LRSPGD, per germline (reference sequence). The complete variable domain, with remaining parts taken from reference TRBV1 and TRBJ2-5, reads VTLLEQNPRWRLVPRGQAVNLRCILKNSQYPWMSWYQQDLQKQLQWLFTLRSPGDKEVKSLPGADYLATRVTDTELRLQVANMSQGRTLYCTCSAQGAPQDTQYFGPGTRLLVL.

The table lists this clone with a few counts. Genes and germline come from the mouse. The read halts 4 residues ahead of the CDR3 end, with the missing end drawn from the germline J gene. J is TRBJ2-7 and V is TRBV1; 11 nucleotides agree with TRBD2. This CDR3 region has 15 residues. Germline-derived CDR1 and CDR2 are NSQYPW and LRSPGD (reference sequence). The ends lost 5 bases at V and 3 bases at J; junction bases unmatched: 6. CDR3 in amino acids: CTCSPRDWGNYEQYF. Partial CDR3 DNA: TGCACCTGCAGTCCCCGGGACTGGGGGAACTAT.

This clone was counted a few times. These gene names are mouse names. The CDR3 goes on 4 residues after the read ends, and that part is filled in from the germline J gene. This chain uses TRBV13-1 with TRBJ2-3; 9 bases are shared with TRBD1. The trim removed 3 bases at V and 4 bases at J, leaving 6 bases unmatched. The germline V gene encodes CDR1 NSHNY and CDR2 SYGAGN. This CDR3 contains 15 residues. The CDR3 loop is CASSAPGQGTETLYF. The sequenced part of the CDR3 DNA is TGTGCCAGCAGTGCCCCGGGACAGGGTACAGAA.

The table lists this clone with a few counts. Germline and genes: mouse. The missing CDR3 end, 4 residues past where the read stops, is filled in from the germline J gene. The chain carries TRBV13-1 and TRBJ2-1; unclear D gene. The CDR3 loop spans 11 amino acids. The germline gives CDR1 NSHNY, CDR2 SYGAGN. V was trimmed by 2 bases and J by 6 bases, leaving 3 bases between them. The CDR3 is CASSEVAEQFF. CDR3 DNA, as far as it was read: TGTGCCAGCAGTGAAGTTGCT.

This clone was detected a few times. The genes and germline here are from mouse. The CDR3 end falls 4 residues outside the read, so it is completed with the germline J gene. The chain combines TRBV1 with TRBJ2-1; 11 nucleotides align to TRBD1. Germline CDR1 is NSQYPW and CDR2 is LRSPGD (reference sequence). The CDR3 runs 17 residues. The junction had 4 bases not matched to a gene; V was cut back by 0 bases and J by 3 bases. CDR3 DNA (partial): TGCACCTGCAGTGCAGATATCGGGACAGGGGGCTATGCT. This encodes CTCSADIGTGGYA. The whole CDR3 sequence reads CTCSADIGTGGYAEQFF.

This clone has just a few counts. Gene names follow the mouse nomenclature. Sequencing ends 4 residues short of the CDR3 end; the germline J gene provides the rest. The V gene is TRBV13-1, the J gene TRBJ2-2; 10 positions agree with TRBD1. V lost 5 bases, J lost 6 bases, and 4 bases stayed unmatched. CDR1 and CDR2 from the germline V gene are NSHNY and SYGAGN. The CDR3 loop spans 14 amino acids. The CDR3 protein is CASRATGGPGQLYF. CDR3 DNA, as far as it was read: TGTGCCAGCAGGGCGACAGGGGGCCCCGGG.

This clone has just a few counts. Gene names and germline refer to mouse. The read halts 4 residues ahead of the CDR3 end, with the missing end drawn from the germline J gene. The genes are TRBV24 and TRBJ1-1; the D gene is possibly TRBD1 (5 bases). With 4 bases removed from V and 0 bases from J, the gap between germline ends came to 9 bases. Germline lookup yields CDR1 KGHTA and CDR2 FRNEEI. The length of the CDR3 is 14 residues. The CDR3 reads CASSHQGANTEVFF. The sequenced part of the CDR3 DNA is TGTGCCAGCAGTCACCAGGGTGCAAACACA.

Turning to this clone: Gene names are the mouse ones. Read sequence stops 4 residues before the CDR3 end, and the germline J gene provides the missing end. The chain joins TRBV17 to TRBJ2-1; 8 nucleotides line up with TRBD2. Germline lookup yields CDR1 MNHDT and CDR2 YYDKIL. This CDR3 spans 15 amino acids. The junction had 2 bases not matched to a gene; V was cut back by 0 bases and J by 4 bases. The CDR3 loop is CASSREGGAYAEQFF. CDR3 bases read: TGTGCTAGCAGTAGAGAGGGGGGGGCTTATGCT.

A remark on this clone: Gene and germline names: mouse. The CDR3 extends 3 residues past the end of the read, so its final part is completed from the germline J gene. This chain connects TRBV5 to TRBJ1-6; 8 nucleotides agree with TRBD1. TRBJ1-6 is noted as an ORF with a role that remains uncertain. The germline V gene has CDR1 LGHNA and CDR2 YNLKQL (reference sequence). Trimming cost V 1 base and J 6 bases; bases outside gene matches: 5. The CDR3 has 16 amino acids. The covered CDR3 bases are TGTGCCAGCAGCCAAGCGGACAGGGTGGGTAATTCGCCC. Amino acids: CASSQADRVGNSP. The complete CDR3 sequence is CASSQADRVGNSPLYF.